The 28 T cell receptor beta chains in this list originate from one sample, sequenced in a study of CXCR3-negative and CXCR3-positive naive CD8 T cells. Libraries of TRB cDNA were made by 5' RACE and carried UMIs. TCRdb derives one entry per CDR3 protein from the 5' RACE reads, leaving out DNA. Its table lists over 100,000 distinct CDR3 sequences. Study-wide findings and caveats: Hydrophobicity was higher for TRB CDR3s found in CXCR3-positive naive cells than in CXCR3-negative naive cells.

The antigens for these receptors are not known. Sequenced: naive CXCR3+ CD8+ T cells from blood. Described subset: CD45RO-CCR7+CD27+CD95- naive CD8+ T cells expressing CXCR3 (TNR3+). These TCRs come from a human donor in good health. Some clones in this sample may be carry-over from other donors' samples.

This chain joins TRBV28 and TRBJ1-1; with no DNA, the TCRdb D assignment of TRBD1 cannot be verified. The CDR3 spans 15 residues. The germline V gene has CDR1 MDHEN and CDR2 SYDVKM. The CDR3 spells CASSLIEWGDTEAFF.

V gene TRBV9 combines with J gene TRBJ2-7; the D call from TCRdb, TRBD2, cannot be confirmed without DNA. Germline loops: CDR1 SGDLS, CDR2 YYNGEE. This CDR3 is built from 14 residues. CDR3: CASSEGGVSYEQYF.

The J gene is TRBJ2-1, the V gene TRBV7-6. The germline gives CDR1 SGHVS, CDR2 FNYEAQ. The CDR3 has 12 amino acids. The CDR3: CASSRSGDEQFF.

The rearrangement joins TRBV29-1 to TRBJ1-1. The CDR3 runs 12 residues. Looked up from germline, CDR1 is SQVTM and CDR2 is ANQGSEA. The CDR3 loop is CSVESGRTEAFF.

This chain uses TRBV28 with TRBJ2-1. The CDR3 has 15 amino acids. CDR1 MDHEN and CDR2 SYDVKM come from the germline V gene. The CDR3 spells CASSNTRGSYNEQFF.

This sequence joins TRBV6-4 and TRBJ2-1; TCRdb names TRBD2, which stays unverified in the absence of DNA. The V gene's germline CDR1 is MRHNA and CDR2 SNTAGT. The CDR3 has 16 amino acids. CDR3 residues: CASSDSVAGDKDEQFF.

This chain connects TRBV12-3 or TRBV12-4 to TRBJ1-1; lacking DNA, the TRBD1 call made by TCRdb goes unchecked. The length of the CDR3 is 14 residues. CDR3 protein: CASSLGAGDTEAFF.

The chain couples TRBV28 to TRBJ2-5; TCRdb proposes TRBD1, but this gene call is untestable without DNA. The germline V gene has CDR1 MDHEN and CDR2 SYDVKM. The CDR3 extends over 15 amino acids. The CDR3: CASRPNRGSLETQYF.

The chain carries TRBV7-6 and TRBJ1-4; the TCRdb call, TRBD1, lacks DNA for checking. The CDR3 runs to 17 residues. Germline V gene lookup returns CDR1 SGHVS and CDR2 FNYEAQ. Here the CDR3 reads CASSSDSQGAEVRKLFF.

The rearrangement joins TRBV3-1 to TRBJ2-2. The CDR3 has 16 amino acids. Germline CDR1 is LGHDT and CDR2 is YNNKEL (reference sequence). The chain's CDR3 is CASSQDVRRSPGELFF.

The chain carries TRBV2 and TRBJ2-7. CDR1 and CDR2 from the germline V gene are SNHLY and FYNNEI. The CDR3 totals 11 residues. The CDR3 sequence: CASSEVWEQYF.

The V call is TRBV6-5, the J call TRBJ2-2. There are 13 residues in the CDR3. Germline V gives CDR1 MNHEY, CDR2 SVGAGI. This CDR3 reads CASSQSNTGELFF.

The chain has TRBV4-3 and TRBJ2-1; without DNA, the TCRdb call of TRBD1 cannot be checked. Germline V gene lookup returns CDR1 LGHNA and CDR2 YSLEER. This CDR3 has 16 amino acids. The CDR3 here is CASSQDFDRGYNEQFF.

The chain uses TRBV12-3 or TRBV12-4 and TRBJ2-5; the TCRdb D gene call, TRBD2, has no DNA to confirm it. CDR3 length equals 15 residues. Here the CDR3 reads CASSSPIAVGETQYF.

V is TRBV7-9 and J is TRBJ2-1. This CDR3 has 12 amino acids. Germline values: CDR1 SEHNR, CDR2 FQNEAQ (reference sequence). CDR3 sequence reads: CASSLVRNEQFF.

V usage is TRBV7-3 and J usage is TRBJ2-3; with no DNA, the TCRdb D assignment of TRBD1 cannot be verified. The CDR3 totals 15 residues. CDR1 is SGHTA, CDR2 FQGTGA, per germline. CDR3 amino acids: CASSPVGGRTDTQYF.

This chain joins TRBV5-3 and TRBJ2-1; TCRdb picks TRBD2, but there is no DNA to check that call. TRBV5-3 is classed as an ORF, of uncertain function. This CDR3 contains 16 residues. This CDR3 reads CARSARGLAGYNEQFF.

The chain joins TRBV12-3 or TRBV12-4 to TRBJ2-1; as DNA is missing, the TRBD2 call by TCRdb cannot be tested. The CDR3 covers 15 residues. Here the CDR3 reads CASRGLAGGRYEQFF.

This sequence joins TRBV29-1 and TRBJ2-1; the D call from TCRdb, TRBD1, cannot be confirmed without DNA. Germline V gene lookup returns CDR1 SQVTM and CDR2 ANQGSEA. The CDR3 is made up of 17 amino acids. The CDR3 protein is CSVDGSTAPSSYNEQFF.

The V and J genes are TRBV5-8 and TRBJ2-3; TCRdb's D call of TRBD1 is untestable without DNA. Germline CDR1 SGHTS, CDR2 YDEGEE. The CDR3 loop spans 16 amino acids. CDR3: CASSLGSGGLTDTQYF.

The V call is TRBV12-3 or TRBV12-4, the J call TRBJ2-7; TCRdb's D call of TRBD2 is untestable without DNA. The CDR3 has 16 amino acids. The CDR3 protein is CASSDTGDLSSYEQYF.

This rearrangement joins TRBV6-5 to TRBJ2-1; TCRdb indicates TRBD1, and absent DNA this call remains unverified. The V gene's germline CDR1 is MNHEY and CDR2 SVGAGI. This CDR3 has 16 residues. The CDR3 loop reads CASSRDGASSYNEQFF.

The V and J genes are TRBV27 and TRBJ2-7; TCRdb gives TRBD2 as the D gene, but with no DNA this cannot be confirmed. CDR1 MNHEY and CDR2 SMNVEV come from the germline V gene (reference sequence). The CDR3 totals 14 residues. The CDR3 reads CASSSPREMDEQYF.

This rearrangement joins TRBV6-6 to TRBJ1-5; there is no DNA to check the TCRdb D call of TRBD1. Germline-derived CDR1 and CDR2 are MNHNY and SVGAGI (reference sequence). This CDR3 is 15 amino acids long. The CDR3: CASSYSDRVEQPQHF.

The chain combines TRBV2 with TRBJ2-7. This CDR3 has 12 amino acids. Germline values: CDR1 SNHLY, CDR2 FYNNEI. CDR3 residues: CASLGSSYEQYF.

The CDR3 here is CASSLRRSTGLAKNIQYF. The V call is TRBV5-5, the J call TRBJ2-4; TCRdb's assignment of TRBD1 cannot be checked, as there is no DNA. This CDR3 is 18 amino acids long. The V gene's germline CDR1 is SGHKS and CDR2 YYEKEE (reference sequence).

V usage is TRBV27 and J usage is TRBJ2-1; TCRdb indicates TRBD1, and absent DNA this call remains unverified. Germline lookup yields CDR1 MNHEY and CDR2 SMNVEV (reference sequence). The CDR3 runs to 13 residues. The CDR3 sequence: CASSLNPGTEQFF.

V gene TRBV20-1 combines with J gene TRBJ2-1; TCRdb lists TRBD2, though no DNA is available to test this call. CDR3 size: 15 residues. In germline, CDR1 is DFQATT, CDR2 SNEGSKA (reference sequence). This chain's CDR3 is CSARGLAGGWNEQFF.